This T cell receptor (beta chain) came from a study of vaccination and CD4 T cells after COVID-19. Study information: Blood was drawn a median roughly 67 days post second dose, range 14 to 241.

This clonotype was recorded a few times. The antigen is not known. Regarding treatment: approximately nine-day PBMC culture with coronavirus spike peptide pools or control peptides (ViraFEST assay). For ViraFEST, peptide pools expanded antigen-specific T cells, after which the TCRs were sequenced. Germline CDR1 reads LNHDA; CDR2 reads SQIVND (reference sequence). V was cut by 4 bases and J by 13 bases, with 10 bases left in between. The CDR3 is 11 amino acids. Cultured CD4+ T cell DNA underwent sequencing with the Oncomine TCR Beta short-read assay. TCRdb recomputed calls from the PCR reads with MiXCR, one row per CDR3 protein. This sample carries some 25,000 distinct CDR3 sequences, approximately 49% of them seen once, and the ten largest clones take under 6.5%.

The receptor was derived from a human donor who had recovered from COVID-19. The chain joins TRBV19 to TRBJ2-2; D uncertain. The sample was CD4+ T cells from blood, cultured in vitro. For the CDR3, the DNA is TGTGCCAGTAGTAACAGTAAGAGGCTGTTTTTT. Its translation: CASSNSKRLFF. Looking up the rest from reference TRBV19 and TRBJ2-2 gives the full variable domain: DGGITQSPKYLFRKEGQNVTLSCEQNLNHDAMYWYRQDPGQGLRLIYYSQIVNDFQKGDIAEGYSVSREKKESFPLTVTSAQKNPTAFYLCASSNSKRLFFGEGSRLTVL.